This T cell receptor beta chain comes out of a study of control samples from healthy donors and cancer patients (dated by TCRdb to 2018 to 2020). The library was made by the immunoSEQ multiplex PCR assay. TCRdb took over this immuneACCESS table, retaining in-frame rearrangements with V and J assigned. Such tables are incomplete; in checked studies, under half of the missing clones stem from an unresolved V gene, and the remainder is unexplained. This sample lists approximately 130,000 clones; 87% were detected once. The ten largest make up about 2.9% of the sample. With regard to this clone: Its antigen remains undetermined. Qualities for individual bases were not recorded, and no much larger clone is one base off.

V loses 1 base at its end and J loses 5 bases; junction bases beyond the gene matches: 7. The CDR3 holds 15 amino acids from the cysteine to the phenylalanine. Only the CDR3 portion is preserved as DNA: 45 bases, with reading frame beginning at the first base. CDR1 and CDR2 (LGHDT, YNNKEL) derive from the germline V gene (reference sequence). Sequenced input: blood. This sequence originates from a man aged 60 to 69 in good health. The rearrangement combines TRBV3-1 (or the pseudogene TRBV3-2) with TRBJ2-5; 7 middle bases align to TRBD2. The CDR3 reads CASSQGGGGTETQYF. In nucleotides, the sequence is TGTGCCAGCAGCCAAGGCGGGGGAGGTACTGAGACCCAGTACTTC.